This section outlines one T cell receptor beta chain sequence together with its context. The antigen is not known. These data originate in a study of T cells in pancreatic ductal adenocarcinoma. Study-wide points: Comparisons of tumor and blood clonality may show falsely lower tumor diversity. Blood clonality (roughly 0.072) did not differ significantly from tumor (about 0.12). Tumor samples had fewer productive templates and roughly 7.7-fold fewer unique clonotypes than blood. Results skew toward the minority of patients with early-stage disease.

CDR3 length: 16 amino acids. Trimming stripped 0 bases from V and 7 bases from J, with 16 bases between. Germline values: CDR1 GTSNPN, CDR2 SVGIG (reference sequence). Selected pancreatic ductal adenocarcinoma patients had undergone surgery without neoadjuvant therapy. Sequencing was performed with immunoSEQ multiplex PCR; in TCRdb, only in-frame clones are kept and a portion is missing. The repertoire holds some 16,000 clones, with roughly 90% as singletons. The sequencing sample was made of PBMCs. This sequence was found in a human donor with pancreatic ductal adenocarcinoma. The chain employs TRBV30 and TRBJ1-6, with D possibly matching TRBD1 (5 bases). DNA for the CDR3: TGTGCCTGGAGTGTAGGCGGGGGTCCACGGAATTCACCCCTCCACTTT. Its translation: CAWSVGGGPRNSPLHF.